This T cell receptor (beta chain) comes out of a study of shared clonotypes between healthy human individuals. On the study more broadly: In total, the donors were two women and three men aged 18 to 49.

The CDR3 covers 16 residues. The germline V gene encodes CDR1 KGHSH and CDR2 LQKENI. The V gene end was trimmed by 1 base and the J gene end by 2 bases; junction bases not matched to a gene: 7. Researchers divided each subset's genomic DNA evenly across several immunoSEQ plates. PCR replicates from unsorted PBMC used approximately 290 ng DNA, and this amount was tens of thousands of T cell genomes. Only in-frame clones appear in the TCRdb table, and some are missing; sequencing was by immunoSEQ multiplex PCR. The sample yields approximately 500,000 clones, 60% to 85% seen once. The material sequenced was PBMCs. The source of this sequence is a woman between 35 and 50 years old in good health. Some clones in this sample may be carry-over from other donors' samples. J is TRBJ2-7 and V is TRBV18, with TRBD1 matching over 8 bases. The CDR3 DNA reads TGTGCCAGCTCACCACGAGCGGCAGGGGGCCCCTACGAGCAGTACTTC. It is translated as CASSPRAAGGPYEQYF.